This TCR beta chain derives from a study of T cell repertoires in ileal Crohn's disease. Across the whole study: Patients had a median roughly 7.9-year disease duration, and approximately 35% were active smokers. The M6 sample came from neoterminal ileum during colonoscopy after surgery.

Whole-study findings and limits: The median delay to postoperative endoscopy was nearly seven months. High-frequency clones were more common in sorted CD8 than CD4 cells.

Time point described: neoterminal ileum biopsy at postoperative endoscopy, about 6 months after surgery. Assay used: immunoSEQ multiplex PCR; TCRdb lists only in-frame clones, some missing. The table records about 59,000 clones, about 89% of them present only once. Germline V gene data show CDR1 as SGHTS and CDR2 as YDEGEE. This CDR3 spans 15 amino acids. V lost 1 base and J 3 bases, leaving 13 bases between the germline ends. Concerning this clone: Its antigen is unidentified.

Sequencing input: ileal tissue. The TCR comes from an adult with Crohn's disease. V is TRBV5-8 and J is TRBJ1-2; D gene unclear. CDR3 bases: TGTGCCAGCAGCTTGCCCGGCGGTACTGACTATGGCTACACCTTC. Residues: CASSLPGGTDYGYTF. Full variable domain (outside the CDR3, taken from reference TRBV5-8 and TRBJ1-2): EAGVTQSPTHLIKTRGQQATLRCSPISGHTSVYWYQQALGLGLQFLLWYDEGEERNRGNFPPRFSGRQFPNYSSELNVNALELEDSALYLCASSLPGGTDYGYTFGSGTRLTVV.